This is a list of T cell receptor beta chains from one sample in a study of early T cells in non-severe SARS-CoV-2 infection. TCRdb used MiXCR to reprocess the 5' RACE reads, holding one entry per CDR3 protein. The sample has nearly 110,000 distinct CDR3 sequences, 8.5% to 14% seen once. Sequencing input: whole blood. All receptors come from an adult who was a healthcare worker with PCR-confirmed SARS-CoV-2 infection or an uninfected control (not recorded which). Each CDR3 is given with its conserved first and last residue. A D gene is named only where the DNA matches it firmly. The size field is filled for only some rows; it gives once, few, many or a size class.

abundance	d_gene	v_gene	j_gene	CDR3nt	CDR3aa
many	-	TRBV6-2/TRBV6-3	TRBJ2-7	TGTGCCAGCAGTTTGGCTCGACCCTACGAGCAGTACTTC	CASSLARPYEQYF
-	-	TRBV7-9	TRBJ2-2	TGTGCCAGCAGCTTAGAGGGCGGGGAGCTGTCTTTT	CASSLEGGELSF
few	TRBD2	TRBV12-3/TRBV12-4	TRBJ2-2	TGTGCCAGCAGTTTATTAGCGGGAGCCGGGGAGCTGTTTTTT	CASSLLAGAGELFF
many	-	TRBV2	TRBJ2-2	TGTGCCAGCAGGAAGAATACCGCGAACACCGGGGAGCTGTTTTTT	CASRKNTANTGELFF
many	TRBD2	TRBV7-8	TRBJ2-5	TGTGCCAGCACACCCCGTTGGCGGGAGAAAGAGACCCAGTACTTC	CASTPRWREKETQYF
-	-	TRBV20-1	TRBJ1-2	TGCAGTGCTAGAGGGGGGACAAGGGAGTATGGCTACACCTTC	CSARGGTREYGYTF
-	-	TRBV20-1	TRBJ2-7	TGCAGTGCTGTAGGAGGGATCTACGAGCAGTACTTC	CSAVGGIYEQYF
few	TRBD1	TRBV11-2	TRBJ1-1	TGTGCCAGCAGCTTCTCACAGGGGCGTGAAGCTTTCTTT	CASSFSQGREAFF
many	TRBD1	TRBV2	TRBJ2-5	TGTGCCAGCGGGAGACAGGGGTTCAGCCAAGAGACCCAGTACTTC	CASGRQGFSQETQYF
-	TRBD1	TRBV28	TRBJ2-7	TGTGCCAGCAGTTCCGGGACAGGGCCCCTGGAGCAGTACTTC	CASSSGTGPLEQYF
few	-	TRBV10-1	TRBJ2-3	TGCGCCAGCAGTGATAAGGACTATTGGGATACGCAGTATTTT	CASSDKDYWDTQYF
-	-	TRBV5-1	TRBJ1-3	TGCGCCAGCAGCGACAGACCCTCTGGAAACACCATATATTTT	CASSDRPSGNTIYF
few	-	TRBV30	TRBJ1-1	TGTGCCTGGAGCCGCGGAGGGGGCACTGAAGCTTTCTTT	CAWSRGGGTEAFF
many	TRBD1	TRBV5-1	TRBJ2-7	TGCGCCAGCAGCTTGGGGACAGGGGGCTACGAGCAGTACTTC	CASSLGTGGYEQYF
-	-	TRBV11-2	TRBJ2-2	TGTGCCAGCAGCTTAGATCGGAGCGCCGGGGAGCTGTTTTTT	CASSLDRSAGELFF
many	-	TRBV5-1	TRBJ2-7	TGCGCCAGCAGCTTGGTGTACCGCCAGGTCGAGCAGTACTTC	CASSLVYRQVEQYF
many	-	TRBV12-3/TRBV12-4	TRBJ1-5	TGTGCCAGCAGTAGGAGGGCCAATCAGCCCCAGCATTTT	CASSRRANQPQHF
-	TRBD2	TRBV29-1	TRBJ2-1	TGCAGCGTTGCTAGCGGGAGTAGGTCCTACAATGAGCAGTTCTTC	CSVASGSRSYNEQFF
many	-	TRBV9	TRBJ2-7	TGTGCCAGCAGCGTAGATATATCTGACTCCTACGAGCAGTACTTC	CASSVDISDSYEQYF
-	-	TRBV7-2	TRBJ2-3	TGTGCCAGCAGCTTATATTCCGCCCGCACAGATACGCAGTATTTT	CASSLYSARTDTQYF
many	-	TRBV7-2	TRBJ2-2	TGTGCCAGCAGCTTATCCCCTGGGGACACCGGGGAGCTGTTTTTT	CASSLSPGDTGELFF
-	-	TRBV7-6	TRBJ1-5	TGTGCCAGCAGCCAAGGGCCAGATAGCAATCAGCCCCAGCATTTT	CASSQGPDSNQPQHF
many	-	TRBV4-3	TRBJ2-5	TGCGCCAGCAGCCGTTCACGGGGCGGCCCCGGGGAGACCCAGTACTTC	CASSRSRGGPGETQYF
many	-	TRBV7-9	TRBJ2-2	TGTGCCAGCAGCTTGAGTCGGGTCGGCGGGGAGCTGTTTTTT	CASSLSRVGGELFF
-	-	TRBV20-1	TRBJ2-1	TGCAGTGCCGTAAGGATAGCCGATGAGCAGTTCTTC	CSAVRIADEQFF
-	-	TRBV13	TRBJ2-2	TGTGCCAGCAGCTTAGACGACAGGTGGACGTCCCAACTGAACACCGGGGAGCTGTTTTTT	CASSLDDRWTSQLNTGELFF
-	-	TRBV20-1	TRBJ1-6	TGCAGTGCTAGAGACCCCCGGCTAGTCCACCAATTTTCACCCCTCCACTTT	CSARDPRLVHQFSPLHF
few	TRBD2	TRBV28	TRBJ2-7	TGTGCCAGCAGTCTAGCCGAGATGGGGGGGACCTACGAGCAGTACTTC	CASSLAEMGGTYEQYF
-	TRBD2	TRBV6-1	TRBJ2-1	TGTGCCAGCAGTGGGAGGGAGGGCGACTACAATGAGCAGTTCTTC	CASSGREGDYNEQFF
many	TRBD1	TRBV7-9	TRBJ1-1	TGTGCCAGCGGTACAGGGGGCACTGAAGCTTTCTTT	CASGTGGTEAFF
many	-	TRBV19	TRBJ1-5	TGTGCCAGTAGTATAGTGCGTGATCAGCCCCAGCATTTT	CASSIVRDQPQHF
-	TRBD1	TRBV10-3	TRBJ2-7	TGTGCCATCAGTGAGCGACAGGGGACGTCTTACGAGCAGTACTTC	CAISERQGTSYEQYF
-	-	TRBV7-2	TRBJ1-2	TGTGCCAGCAGCTTAGATCCCGTCTATGGCTACACCTTC	CASSLDPVYGYTF
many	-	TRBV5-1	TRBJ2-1	TGTGCCAGCAGTTCTCGGGGCAATGAGCAGTTCTTC	CASSSRGNEQFF
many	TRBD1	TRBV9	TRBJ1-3	TGTGCCAGCAGCGTGACAGGGTCTGCACAGAGCTCTGGAAACACCATATATTTT	CASSVTGSAQSSGNTIYF
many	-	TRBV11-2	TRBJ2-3	TGTGCCAGCAGCTTAGATCGGTTGGATACGCAGTATTTT	CASSLDRLDTQYF
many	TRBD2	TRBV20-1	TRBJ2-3	TGCAGTGCGCAAAAACTAGCGGGAGGGACAGATACGCAGTATTTT	CSAQKLAGGTDTQYF
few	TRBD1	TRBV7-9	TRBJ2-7	TGTGCCAGCAGCTTAGGACAGGGATCTTACTACGAGCAGTACTTC	CASSLGQGSYYEQYF
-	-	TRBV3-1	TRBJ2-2	TGTGCCAGCAGCCCCCACCCCATAAGGGGCACCGGGGAGCTGTTTTTT	CASSPHPIRGTGELFF
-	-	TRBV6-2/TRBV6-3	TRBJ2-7	TGTGCCAGCGGGGACCCGCGATTCTACGAGCAGTACTTC	CASGDPRFYEQYF
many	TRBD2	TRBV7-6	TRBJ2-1	TGTGCCAGCAGCTCTCGGACTAGCGGGAGCTACAATGAGCAGTTCTTC	CASSSRTSGSYNEQFF
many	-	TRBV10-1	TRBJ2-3	TGCGCCAGCAGTGAGAGGTCGGTGGCCACAGATACGCAGTATTTT	CASSERSVATDTQYF
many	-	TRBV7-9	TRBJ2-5	TGTGCCAGCAGCTTCTCCCCTAGTTGGGAGACCCAGTACTTC	CASSFSPSWETQYF
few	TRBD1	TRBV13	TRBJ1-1	TGTGCCAGCAGCTGGGGGACAGGGGGTGAAGCTTTCTTT	CASSWGTGGEAFF
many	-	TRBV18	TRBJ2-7	TGTGCCAGCTCGTCCGGGACCGCCATTTACGAGCAGTACTTC	CASSSGTAIYEQYF
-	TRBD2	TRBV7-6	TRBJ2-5	TGTGCCAGCAGCAACCGACTAGCGGGTCAAGAGACCCAGTACTTC	CASSNRLAGQETQYF
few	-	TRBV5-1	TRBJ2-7	TGCGCCAGCAGCTTGGCCACAGCCTACGAGCAGTACTTC	CASSLATAYEQYF
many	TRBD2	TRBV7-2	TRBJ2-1	TGTGCCAGCAGCTTCAGGACTAGCGGGGACAATGAGCAGTTCTTC	CASSFRTSGDNEQFF
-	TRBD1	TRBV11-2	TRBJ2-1	TGTGCCAGCAGTGGGACAGAGGGGACCTACAATGAGCAGTTCTTC	CASSGTEGTYNEQFF
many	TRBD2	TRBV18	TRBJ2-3	TGTGCCAGCTCACCCGCCCTAGCGGGAAGCACAGATACGCAGTATTTT	CASSPALAGSTDTQYF
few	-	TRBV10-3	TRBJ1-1	TGTGCCATCAGTGAGAGGGACTCTGAAGCTTTCTTT	CAISERDSEAFF
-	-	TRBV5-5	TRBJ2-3	TGTGCCAGCAGCTTGGATCTGGGCGGCACAGATACGCAGTATTTT	CASSLDLGGTDTQYF
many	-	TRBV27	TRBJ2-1	TGTGCCAGCACCCCCCTAAACGGAGACTCCTACAATGAGCAGTTCTTC	CASTPLNGDSYNEQFF